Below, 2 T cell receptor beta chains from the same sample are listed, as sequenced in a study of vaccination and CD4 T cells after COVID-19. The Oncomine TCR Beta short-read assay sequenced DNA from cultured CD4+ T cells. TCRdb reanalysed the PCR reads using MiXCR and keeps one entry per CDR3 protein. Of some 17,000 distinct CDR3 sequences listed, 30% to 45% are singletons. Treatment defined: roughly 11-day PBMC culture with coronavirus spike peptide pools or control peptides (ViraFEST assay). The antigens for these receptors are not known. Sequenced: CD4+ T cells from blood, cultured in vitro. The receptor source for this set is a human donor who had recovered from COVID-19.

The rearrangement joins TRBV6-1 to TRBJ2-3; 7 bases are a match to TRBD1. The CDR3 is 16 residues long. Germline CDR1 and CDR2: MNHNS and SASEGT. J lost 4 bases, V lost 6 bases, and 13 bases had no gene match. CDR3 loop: CASSTPQGFRADTQYF. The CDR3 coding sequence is TGTGCCAGCAGCACCCCACAGGGGTTTCGCGCAGATACGCAGTATTTT.

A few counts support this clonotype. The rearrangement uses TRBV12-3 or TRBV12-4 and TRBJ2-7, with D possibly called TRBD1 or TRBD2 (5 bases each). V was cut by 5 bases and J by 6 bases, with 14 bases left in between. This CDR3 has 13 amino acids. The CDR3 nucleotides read TGTGCCAGCAGTCCCCGAGGGGTGGGCGAGCAGTACTTC. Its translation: CASSPRGVGEQYF.